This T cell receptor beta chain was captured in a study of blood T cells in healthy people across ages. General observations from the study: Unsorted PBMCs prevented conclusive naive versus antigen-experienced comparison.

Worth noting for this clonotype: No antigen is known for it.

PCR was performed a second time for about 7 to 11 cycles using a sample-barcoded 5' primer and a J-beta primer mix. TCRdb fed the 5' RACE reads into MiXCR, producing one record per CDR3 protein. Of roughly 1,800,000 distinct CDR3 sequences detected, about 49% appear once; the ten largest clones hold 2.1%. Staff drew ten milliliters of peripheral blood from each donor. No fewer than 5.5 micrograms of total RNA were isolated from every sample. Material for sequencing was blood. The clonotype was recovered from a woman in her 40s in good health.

CDR3 coding DNA: TGTGCCAGCAGTGAGGAGGGTAGCGGGATCTACAATGAGCAGTTCTTC. Its translation: CASSEEGSGIYNEQFF. V gene TRBV2 combines with J gene TRBJ2-1; 8 positions match TRBD2. The CDR3 consists of 16 residues. V lost 3 bases, J lost 3 bases, and 7 bases stayed unmatched. Germline-derived CDR1 and CDR2 are SNHLY and FYNNEI. The whole variable domain, filled in from reference TRBV2 and TRBJ2-1, reads EPEVTQTPSHQVTQMGQEVILRCVPISNHLYFYWYRQILGQKVEFLVSFYNNEISEKSEIFDDQFSVERPDGSNFTLKIRSTKLEDSAMYFCASSEEGSGIYNEQFFGPGTRLTVL.